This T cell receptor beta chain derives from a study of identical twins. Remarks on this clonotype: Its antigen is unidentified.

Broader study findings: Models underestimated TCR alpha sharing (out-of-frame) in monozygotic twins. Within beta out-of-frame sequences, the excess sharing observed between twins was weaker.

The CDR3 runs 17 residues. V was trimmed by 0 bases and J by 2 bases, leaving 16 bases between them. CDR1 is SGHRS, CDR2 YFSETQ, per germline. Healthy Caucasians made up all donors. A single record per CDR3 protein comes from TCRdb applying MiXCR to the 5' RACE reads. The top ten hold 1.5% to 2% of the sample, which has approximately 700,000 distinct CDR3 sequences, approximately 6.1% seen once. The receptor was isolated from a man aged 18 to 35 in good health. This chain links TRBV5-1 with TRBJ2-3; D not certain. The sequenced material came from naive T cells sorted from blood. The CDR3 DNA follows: TGCGCCAGCAGCTTGGACAGTTATTCCAGTCTCACAGATACGCAGTATTTT. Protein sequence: CASSLDSYSSLTDTQYF.